This is a list of T cell receptor beta chains from one sample in a study of blood T cell repertoires in COVID-19. Using immunoSEQ multiplex PCR, the repertoire was profiled, and TCRdb retains in-frame clones only, with some absent. The data contain under 300,000 clones, approximately 80% of them singletons. Source material: peripheral blood. These receptors were obtained from a woman older than 75 with active or convalescent COVID-19. The CDR3 runs from the conserved cysteine through the conserved F or W. Fields, in order: V gene, J gene, CDR3 length, D gene, clone size, CDR3 protein, CDR3 DNA. The D gene is left open where the match is weak. Only part of the rows carry a size: once, few, many, or a class if the clone is expanded.

V: TRBV6-1; J: TRBJ2-7; length: 16; D: TRBD1; size: -; CDR3: CASSEAEGQAFYEQYF; DNA: TGTGCCAGCAGTGAAGCGGAGGGACAGGCGTTCTACGAGCAGTACTTC
V: TRBV29-1; J: TRBJ1-1; length: 13; D: -; size: -; CDR3: CSVEQTMNTEAFF; DNA: TGCAGCGTGGAACAGACAATGAACACTGAAGCTTTCTTT
V: TRBV5-4; J: TRBJ2-1; length: 16; D: TRBD2; size: -; CDR3: CASSDPSGSSYNEQFF; DNA: TGTGCCAGCAGCGACCCTAGCGGGAGCTCCTACAATGAGCAGTTCTTC
V: TRBV5-6; J: TRBJ1-5; length: 17; D: TRBD1; size: once; CDR3: CASSWWTGIYSNQPQHF; DNA: TGTGCCAGCAGCTGGTGGACAGGAATCTATAGCAATCAGCCCCAGCATTTT
V: TRBV3-1/TRBV3-2; J: TRBJ2-3; length: 16; D: TRBD2; size: -; CDR3: CASRRTSGGASDTQYF; DNA: TGTGCCAGCAGACGCACTAGCGGGGGGGCCTCAGATACGCAGTATTTT
V: TRBV5-4; J: TRBJ2-3; length: 16; D: TRBD2; size: -; CDR3: CASSSGLAGGTDTQYF; DNA: TGTGCCAGCAGCTCAGGACTAGCGGGGGGCACAGATACGCAGTATTTT
V: TRBV3-1/TRBV3-2; J: TRBJ2-7; length: 16; D: -; size: -; CDR3: CASSQELRSPSYEQYF; DNA: TGTGCCAGCAGCCAAGAGCTCCGGAGTCCCTCCTACGAGCAGTACTTC
V: TRBV9; J: TRBJ1-1; length: 15; D: -; size: -; CDR3: CASSPHGAENTEAFF; DNA: TGTGCCAGCAGCCCCCATGGGGCAGAGAACACTGAAGCTTTCTTT
V: TRBV5-1; J: TRBJ1-3; length: 16; D: -; size: once; CDR3: CASSLEAGASGNTIYF; DNA: TGCGCCAGCAGCTTGGAGGCAGGGGCCTCTGGAAACACCATATATTTT
V: TRBV2; J: TRBJ1-5; length: 15; D: -; size: -; CDR3: CASSGTGGALQPQHF; DNA: TGTGCCAGCAGTGGAACGGGGGGCGCGCTCCAGCCCCAGCATTTT
V: TRBV5-1; J: TRBJ2-3; length: 16; D: -; size: -; CDR3: CASSLGAGPSTDTQYF; DNA: TGCGCCAGCAGCTTGGGGGCAGGGCCTAGCACAGATACGCAGTATTTT
V: TRBV25-1; J: TRBJ2-7; length: 17; D: TRBD2; size: -; CDR3: CASSELTSGRALREQYF; DNA: TGTGCCAGCAGTGAGTTGACTAGCGGGAGGGCCTTACGCGAGCAGTACTTC
V: TRBV9; J: TRBJ2-3; length: 16; D: TRBD2; size: -; CDR3: CASSVEGLAGTDTQYF; DNA: TGTGCCAGCAGCGTAGAGGGACTAGCGGGGACAGATACGCAGTATTTT
V: TRBV14; J: TRBJ1-5; length: 13; D: -; size: -; CDR3: CASSPGRGQPQHF; DNA: TGTGCCAGCAGCCCCGGGAGGGGTCAGCCCCAGCATTTT
V: TRBV27; J: TRBJ1-1; length: 15; D: TRBD1; size: -; CDR3: CASSFFLQGGAEAFF; DNA: TGTGCCAGCAGTTTTTTTTTGCAAGGGGGCGCTGAAGCTTTCTTT
V: TRBV2; J: TRBJ1-2; length: 16; D: TRBD1; size: -; CDR3: CASSENSGQGIRGYTF; DNA: TGTGCCAGCAGTGAAAATTCGGGACAGGGAATTCGTGGCTACACCTTC
V: TRBV7-9; J: TRBJ1-2; length: 16; D: TRBD1; size: -; CDR3: CASSLVRGTGFYGYTF; DNA: TGTGCCAGCAGCTTAGTTCGCGGGACAGGCTTCTATGGCTACACCTTC
V: TRBV7-9; J: TRBJ1-3; length: 14; D: -; size: once; CDR3: CASSIDSSGNTIYF; DNA: TGTGCCAGCAGCATCGACAGTTCTGGAAACACCATATATTTT
V: TRBV5-8; J: TRBJ1-4; length: 15; D: TRBD1; size: -; CDR3: CASSSRQGANEKLFF; DNA: TGTGCCAGCAGTTCGAGACAGGGCGCTAATGAAAAACTGTTTTTT
V: TRBV29-1; J: TRBJ1-4; length: 14; D: -; size: -; CDR3: CSVASGNTNEKLFF; DNA: TGCAGCGTAGCCTCGGGGAACACTAATGAAAAACTGTTTTTT
V: TRBV10-3; J: TRBJ1-1; length: 13; D: TRBD1; size: -; CDR3: CAISEDRALEAFF; DNA: TGTGCCATCAGTGAGGACAGGGCCCTTGAAGCTTTCTTT
V: TRBV7-9; J: TRBJ2-5; length: 16; D: -; size: -; CDR3: CASSLPQGRTGETQYF; DNA: TGTGCCAGCAGCTTACCCCAAGGAAGAACAGGGGAGACCCAGTACTTC
V: TRBV5-1; J: TRBJ2-7; length: 15; D: TRBD2; size: -; CDR3: CASSLGTSGPYEQYF; DNA: TGCGCCAGCAGCTTGGGGACTAGCGGGCCATACGAGCAGTACTTC
V: TRBV28; J: TRBJ1-1; length: 16; D: -; size: -; CDR3: CASSLRRADGNTEAFF; DNA: TGTGCCAGCAGCCTAAGGCGGGCAGACGGGAACACTGAAGCTTTCTTT
V: TRBV6-2/TRBV6-3; J: TRBJ1-2; length: 21; D: -; size: -; CDR3: CASSYSALQGSDWRLDYGYTF; DNA: TGTGCCAGCAGTTACTCGGCTTTACAGGGTTCGGACTGGAGACTGGACTATGGCTACACCTTC
V: TRBV6-6; J: TRBJ2-6; length: 13; D: TRBD1; size: -; CDR3: CASSSGGANVLTF; DNA: TGTGCCAGCAGTTCAGGGGGTGCCAACGTCCTGACTTTC
V: TRBV6-5; J: TRBJ1-2; length: 13; D: -; size: few; CDR3: CASQTTGNYGYTF; DNA: TGTGCCAGCCAGACGACAGGAAACTATGGCTACACCTTC
V: TRBV20-1; J: TRBJ2-5; length: 11; D: -; size: -; CDR3: CSAPNEGAQYF; DNA: TGCAGTGCGCCAAATGAGGGGGCCCAGTACTTC
V: TRBV6-2/TRBV6-3; J: TRBJ1-1; length: 13; D: TRBD1; size: few; CDR3: CASSQGARAEAFF; DNA: TGTGCCAGCAGTCAGGGGGCGCGGGCTGAAGCTTTCTTT
V: TRBV9; J: TRBJ2-5; length: 14; D: TRBD1; size: once; CDR3: CASSVGDRWETQYF; DNA: TGTGCCAGCAGCGTAGGGGACAGGTGGGAGACCCAGTACTTC
V: TRBV7-9; J: TRBJ2-5; length: 14; D: TRBD1; size: -; CDR3: CASSHGQGGETQYF; DNA: TGTGCCAGCAGCCACGGACAGGGGGGAGAGACCCAGTACTTC
V: TRBV19; J: TRBJ2-1; length: 14; D: TRBD2; size: -; CDR3: CASSNSGSSIEQFF; DNA: TGTGCCAGTAGTAATAGCGGGAGTTCAATCGAGCAGTTCTTC
V: TRBV13; J: TRBJ2-7; length: 16; D: -; size: -; CDR3: CASSLAGGQLAGEQYF; DNA: TGTGCCAGCAGCTTAGCCGGCGGGCAACTAGCTGGCGAGCAGTACTTC
V: TRBV3-1/TRBV3-2; J: TRBJ1-2; length: 15; D: -; size: -; CDR3: CASSPTMAGNYGYTF; DNA: TGTGCCAGCAGCCCGACGATGGCAGGGAACTATGGCTACACCTTC
V: TRBV12-3/TRBV12-4; J: TRBJ2-7; length: 12; D: -; size: -; CDR3: CASSGPSYEQYF; DNA: TGTGCCAGCAGTGGTCCCAGTTACGAGCAGTACTTC
V: TRBV11-3; J: TRBJ2-1; length: 16; D: TRBD2; size: -; CDR3: CASSLGIGRQYNEQFF; DNA: TGTGCCAGCAGCTTAGGTATCGGGAGGCAGTACAATGAGCAGTTCTTC
V: TRBV10-3; J: TRBJ2-1; length: 15; D: TRBD2; size: -; CDR3: CAISGASGGVNEQFF; DNA: TGTGCCATCAGTGGAGCTAGCGGGGGGGTTAATGAGCAGTTCTTC
V: TRBV7-2; J: TRBJ1-2; length: 13; D: -; size: -; CDR3: CASSPMETYGYTF; DNA: TGTGCCAGCAGCCCCATGGAGACCTATGGCTACACCTTC
V: TRBV5-4; J: TRBJ2-1; length: 13; D: -; size: once; CDR3: CASSKSGYNEQFF; DNA: TGTGCCAGCAGCAAGTCAGGGTACAATGAGCAGTTCTTC
V: TRBV4-1; J: TRBJ2-2; length: 15; D: -; size: -; CDR3: CASSQAGLNTGELFF; DNA: TGCGCCAGCAGCCAGGCCGGACTGAACACCGGGGAGCTGTTTTTT
V: TRBV29-1; J: TRBJ1-5; length: 13; D: -; size: once; CDR3: CSALLARDQPQHF; DNA: TGCAGCGCTCTACTTGCCCGAGATCAGCCCCAGCATTTT
V: TRBV19; J: TRBJ2-7; length: 17; D: -; size: -; CDR3: CASSIRGRGRSSYEQYF; DNA: TGTGCCAGTAGTATACGCGGCAGGGGAAGAAGCTCCTACGAGCAGTACTTC
V: TRBV18; J: TRBJ1-3; length: 16; D: -; size: -; CDR3: CASSLQAGNSGNTIYF; DNA: TGTGCCAGCTCACTACAAGCAGGAAACTCTGGAAACACCATATATTTT
V: TRBV5-5; J: TRBJ2-1; length: 16; D: -; size: -; CDR3: CASSITAARGSNEQFF; DNA: TGTGCCAGCAGCATCACCGCCGCGCGGGGCTCCAATGAGCAGTTCTTC
V: TRBV4-2; J: TRBJ2-1; length: 14; D: TRBD2; size: -; CDR3: CASSQTGGQHEQFF; DNA: TGTGCCAGCAGCCAAACGGGGGGGCAACATGAGCAGTTCTTC
V: TRBV14; J: TRBJ1-1; length: 14; D: -; size: -; CDR3: CASSQWGGNTEAFF; DNA: TGTGCCAGCAGCCAGTGGGGAGGGAACACTGAAGCTTTCTTT
V: TRBV10-3; J: TRBJ1-5; length: 15; D: TRBD1; size: -; CDR3: CAISVGQGRNQPQHF; DNA: TGTGCCATCAGTGTGGGACAGGGGAGGAATCAGCCCCAGCATTTT
V: TRBV2; J: TRBJ2-6; length: 14; D: TRBD1; size: -; CDR3: CASELGTGSSVLTF; DNA: TGTGCCAGCGAACTGGGGACAGGGTCGTCCGTCCTGACTTTC
V: TRBV4-1; J: TRBJ1-1; length: 17; D: -; size: -; CDR3: CASSQELVRGMNTEAFF; DNA: TGCGCCAGCAGCCAAGAACTGGTCAGGGGCATGAACACTGAAGCTTTCTTT
V: TRBV10-3; J: TRBJ1-5; length: 13; D: -; size: -; CDR3: CATRPGADQPQHF; DNA: TGTGCCACCCGCCCAGGGGCGGATCAGCCCCAGCATTTT
V: TRBV30; J: TRBJ2-7; length: 14; D: -; size: -; CDR3: CAWSLPGFGYEQYF; DNA: TGTGCCTGGAGTCTCCCAGGGTTCGGGTACGAGCAGTACTTC
V: TRBV24-1; J: TRBJ1-1; length: 17; D: TRBD1; size: -; CDR3: CATSDGTGSVSGTEAFF; DNA: TGTGCCACCAGTGATGGGACAGGGTCAGTTTCAGGCACTGAAGCTTTCTTT
V: TRBV29-1; J: TRBJ1-5; length: 13; D: -; size: -; CDR3: CSVDRGSNQPQHF; DNA: TGCAGCGTTGATAGGGGAAGCAATCAGCCCCAGCATTTT
V: TRBV30; J: TRBJ1-3; length: 13; D: -; size: -; CDR3: CAWITGTGNTIYF; DNA: TGTGCCTGGATAACAGGGACGGGAAACACCATATATTTT
V: TRBV7-8; J: TRBJ1-6; length: 14; D: -; size: once; CDR3: CASSSTGNNSPLHF; DNA: TGTGCCAGCAGCTCAACAGGGAATAATTCACCCCTCCACTTT
V: TRBV7-9; J: TRBJ2-2; length: 18; D: TRBD2; size: -; CDR3: CASSSPRAGGYNTGELFF; DNA: TGTGCCAGCAGCTCCCCTCGTGCGGGGGGCTACAACACCGGGGAGCTGTTTTTT
V: TRBV29-1; J: TRBJ1-2; length: 13; D: TRBD1; size: -; CDR3: CSVGQGANYGYTF; DNA: TGCAGCGTTGGACAGGGGGCTAACTATGGCTACACCTTC
V: TRBV7-8; J: TRBJ2-1; length: 21; D: TRBD2; size: -; CDR3: CASSLFTSSGGGESSYNEQFF; DNA: TGTGCCAGCAGCTTATTTACCAGTAGTGGCGGGGGGGAGAGCTCCTACAATGAGCAGTTCTTC
V: TRBV11-2; J: TRBJ1-1; length: 13; D: -; size: few; CDR3: CASTLGQNTEAFF; DNA: TGTGCCAGCACCTTGGGGCAGAACACTGAAGCTTTCTTT
V: TRBV5-6; J: TRBJ1-2; length: 15; D: -; size: -; CDR3: CASSSVAGQNYGYTF; DNA: TGTGCCAGCAGCTCCGTAGCCGGACAGAACTATGGCTACACCTTC